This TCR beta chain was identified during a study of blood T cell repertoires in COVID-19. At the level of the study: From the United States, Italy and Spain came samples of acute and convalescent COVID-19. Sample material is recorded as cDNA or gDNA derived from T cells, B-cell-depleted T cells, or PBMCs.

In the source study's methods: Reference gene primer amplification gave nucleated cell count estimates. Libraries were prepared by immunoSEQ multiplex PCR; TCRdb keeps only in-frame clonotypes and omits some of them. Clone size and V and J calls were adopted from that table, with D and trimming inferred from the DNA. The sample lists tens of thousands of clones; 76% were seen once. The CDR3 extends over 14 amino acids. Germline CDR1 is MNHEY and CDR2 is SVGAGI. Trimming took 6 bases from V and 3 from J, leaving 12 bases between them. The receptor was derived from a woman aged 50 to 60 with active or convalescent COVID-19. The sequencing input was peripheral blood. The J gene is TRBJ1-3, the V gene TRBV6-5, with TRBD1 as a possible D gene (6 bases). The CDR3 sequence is CASRVEGGGNTIYF. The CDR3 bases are TGTGCCAGCAGGGTTGAAGGGGGTGGAAACACCATATATTTT.